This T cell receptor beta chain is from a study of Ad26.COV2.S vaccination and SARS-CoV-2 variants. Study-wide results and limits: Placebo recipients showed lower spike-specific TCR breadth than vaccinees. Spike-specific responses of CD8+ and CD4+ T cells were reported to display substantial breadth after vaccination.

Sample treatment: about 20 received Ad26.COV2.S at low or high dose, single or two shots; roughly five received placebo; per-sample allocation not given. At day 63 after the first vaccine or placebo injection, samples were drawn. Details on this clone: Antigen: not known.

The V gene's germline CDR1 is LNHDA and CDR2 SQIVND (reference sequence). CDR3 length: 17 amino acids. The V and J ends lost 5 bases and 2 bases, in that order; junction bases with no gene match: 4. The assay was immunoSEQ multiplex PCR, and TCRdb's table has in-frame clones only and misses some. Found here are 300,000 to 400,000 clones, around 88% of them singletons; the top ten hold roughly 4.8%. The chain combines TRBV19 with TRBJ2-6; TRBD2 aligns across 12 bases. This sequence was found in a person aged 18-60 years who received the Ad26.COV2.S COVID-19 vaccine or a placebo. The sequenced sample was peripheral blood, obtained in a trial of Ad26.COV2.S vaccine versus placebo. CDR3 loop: CASSQTSGGTGANVLTF. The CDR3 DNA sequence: TGTGCCAGTAGTCAGACTAGCGGGGGTACTGGGGCCAACGTCCTGACTTTC.